This TCR beta chain emerged from a study of CD8 T cells in Susac syndrome. The authors reverse transcribed about 0.45 to 1 ug RNA with random hexamers. One entry per CDR3 protein results from TCRdb running MiXCR on the immunoSEQ multiplex PCR reads. The data hold around 270,000 distinct CDR3 sequences, with around 85% observed a single time. Study outcomes and limitations: It was acknowledged by the study that relatively few individuals were included in its TCR sequencing and HLA analysis.

The CDR3 runs to 14 residues. Trimming removed 4 bases at V and 5 bases at J, with 9 bases between. Germline lookup yields CDR1 SGHAT and CDR2 FQNNGV. FACS enriched CD8+ TEMRA cells, while bulk CD8+ and CD4+ were negatively isolated. As for this clonotype: Its antigen remains unidentified.

The genes are TRBV11-2 and TRBJ1-6; possibly TRBD1 for D (6 bases). Sequencing was performed on CD8+ T cells from PBMCs. This receptor was taken from a human donor with multiple sclerosis. In DNA, the CDR3 is TGTGCCAGCAGCTCCAGGGGAAATAATTCACCCCTCCACTTT. This sequence encodes CASSSRGNNSPLHF.